This T cell receptor beta chain appears in the sequencing data of a study of blood T cell repertoires in COVID-19. Sequenced by immunoSEQ multiplex PCR; TCRdb stores in-frame clones only, minus some. The sample holds some 110,000 clones; approximately 81% are singletons and the top ten take approximately 5.9%. This clone was detected many times. V shed 0 bases and J shed 0 bases, with 7 bases lying between them. The germline CDR1 and CDR2 sequences are SGHRS and YFSETQ. The CDR3 is made up of 14 amino acids. The sequence was obtained from an elderly man with COVID-19, enrolled during active disease. V is TRBV5-1 and J is TRBJ2-7; no clear D gene. The specimen was peripheral blood. CDR3: CASSLAPLSYEQYF. The CDR3 region has the DNA TGCGCCAGCAGCTTGGCTCCACTCTCCTACGAGCAGTACTTC.